This T cell receptor beta chain was captured in a study of cytomegalovirus exposure and HLA in healthy donors. Broader study findings: 150 to 200 TCR beta chains were listed as cytomegalovirus-associated. First-cohort TCR clusters were later found to tend to co-occur in the roughly 130 validation repertoires. CMV antigen specificity was confirmed in vitro for three CMV-associated chains.

Method: immunoSEQ multiplex PCR; TCRdb's copy keeps in-frame clones and lacks some. The data hold about 240,000 clones, with 85% to 90% observed a single time. Trimming stripped 0 bases from V and 6 bases from J, with 9 bases between. The CDR3 spans 14 residues. Germline V gene sequence: CDR1 LGHNA, CDR2 YNFKEQ. As concerns this clone: Its antigen is unidentified.

Donors came from a validation cohort of approximately 110 subjects, distinct from the first 666-subject cohort. This chain links TRBV4-2 with TRBJ1-3; D perhaps matches TRBD1 (5 bases). The sequenced sample consisted of PBMCs. This clonotype was sampled from a young man in good health and CMV-seronegative. In nucleotides, the CDR3 is TGTGCCAGCAGCCAAGATTGGGGCGTAAACACCATATATTTT. Translation gives CASSQDWGVNTIYF.